These T cell receptor beta chains were read from a single sample in a study of neurological immune-mediated disorders. MiXCR was run by TCRdb on the 5' RACE reads, yielding one entry per CDR3 protein. The sample includes fewer than 55,000 distinct CDR3 sequences, over 6% seen only once; the top ten take around 0.6%. The sequenced sample consisted of CD4+ T cells from blood. These TCRs come from a middle-aged woman in good health. The CDR3 runs from the conserved cysteine through the conserved F or W. A D gene is named only where the DNA matches it firmly. Size is omitted from some rows. Given values are once, few, many or a class for expanded clones.

d_gene: NA
len: 13
j_gene: TRBJ2-3
v_gene: TRBV12-3/TRBV12-4
abundance: many
CDR3aa: CASSYGGMDTQYF
CDR3nt: TGTGCCAGCAGTTATGGTGGAATGGATACGCAGTATTTT

d_gene: TRBD2
len: 14
j_gene: TRBJ2-5
v_gene: TRBV12-3/TRBV12-4
abundance: many
CDR3aa: CASSPGLTQETQYF
CDR3nt: TGTGCCAGCAGTCCGGGACTAACGCAAGAGACCCAGTACTTC

d_gene: NA
len: 13
j_gene: TRBJ2-7
v_gene: TRBV7-2
abundance: many
CDR3aa: CASSSGTSYEQYF
CDR3nt: TGTGCCAGCAGCTCAGGGACCTCCTACGAGCAGTACTTC

d_gene: NA
len: 14
j_gene: TRBJ2-1
v_gene: TRBV5-5
abundance: many
CDR3aa: CASSYSGRNNEQFF
CDR3nt: TGTGCCAGCAGTTATAGCGGCCGGAACAATGAGCAGTTCTTC

d_gene: TRBD2
len: 16
j_gene: TRBJ2-5
v_gene: TRBV20-1
abundance: few
CDR3aa: CSASPLLAGPQETQYF
CDR3nt: TGCAGTGCTAGTCCCCTGTTAGCGGGACCCCAAGAGACCCAGTACTTC

d_gene: NA
len: 15
j_gene: TRBJ2-7
v_gene: TRBV13
abundance: many
CDR3aa: CASSLSGRGSYEQYF
CDR3nt: TGTGCCAGCAGCTTATCAGGCAGGGGCTCCTACGAGCAGTACTTC

d_gene: TRBD2
len: 14
j_gene: TRBJ2-7
v_gene: TRBV20-1
abundance: many
CDR3aa: CSARPGLAPVEQYF
CDR3nt: TGCAGTGCTAGACCCGGACTAGCGCCAGTCGAGCAGTACTTC

d_gene: TRBD1
len: 15
j_gene: TRBJ2-3
v_gene: TRBV6-5
abundance: many
CDR3aa: CASSQGQGGVDTQYF
CDR3nt: TGTGCCAGCAGCCAGGGACAGGGGGGGGTAGATACGCAGTATTTT

d_gene: TRBD1
len: 15
j_gene: TRBJ1-5
v_gene: TRBV6-5
abundance: many
CDR3aa: CASSLGGQGKQPQHF
CDR3nt: TGTGCCAGCAGCCTCGGGGGACAGGGTAAGCAGCCCCAGCATTTT

d_gene: NA
len: 14
j_gene: TRBJ2-1
v_gene: TRBV20-1
abundance: many
CDR3aa: CSAEPGAAGNEQFF
CDR3nt: TGCAGTGCGGAACCGGGTGCTGCGGGAAATGAGCAGTTCTTC

d_gene: TRBD1
len: 17
j_gene: TRBJ2-1
v_gene: TRBV14
abundance: many
CDR3aa: CASSRTDRATTYNEQFF
CDR3nt: TGTGCCAGCAGCCGAACCGACAGGGCAACTACCTACAATGAGCAGTTCTTC

d_gene: TRBD1
len: 17
j_gene: TRBJ1-1
v_gene: TRBV6-5
abundance: many
CDR3aa: CASSYSTQGWSGTEAFF
CDR3nt: TGTGCCAGCAGTTACTCGACACAGGGGTGGAGTGGCACTGAAGCTTTCTTT

d_gene: NA
len: 14
j_gene: TRBJ1-6
v_gene: TRBV20-1
abundance: many
CDR3aa: CSAREDPNNSPLHF
CDR3nt: TGCAGTGCTAGAGAGGACCCCAATAATTCACCCCTCCACTTT

d_gene: NA
len: 12
j_gene: TRBJ2-7
v_gene: TRBV28
abundance: few
CDR3aa: CASSLNTYEQYF
CDR3nt: TGTGCCAGCAGTTTAAATACCTACGAGCAGTACTTC

d_gene: NA
len: 14
j_gene: TRBJ2-3
v_gene: TRBV20-1
abundance: few
CDR3aa: CSTAGASFPDTQYF
CDR3nt: TGCAGTACTGCTGGGGCCTCTTTTCCAGATACGCAGTATTTT

d_gene: NA
len: 14
j_gene: TRBJ1-5
v_gene: TRBV20-1
abundance: medium-sized
CDR3aa: CSALSQYSNQPQHF
CDR3nt: TGCAGTGCTCTCAGTCAGTATAGCAATCAGCCCCAGCATTTT

d_gene: TRBD2
len: 15
j_gene: TRBJ2-1
v_gene: TRBV6-2/TRBV6-3
abundance: many
CDR3aa: CASSYEAGAGNEQFF
CDR3nt: TGTGCCAGCAGTTACGAGGCGGGAGCTGGGAATGAGCAGTTCTTC

d_gene: TRBD2
len: 16
j_gene: TRBJ2-1
v_gene: TRBV20-1
abundance: many
CDR3aa: CSARDRLANSYNEQFF
CDR3nt: TGCAGTGCTAGAGATCGACTAGCGAACTCCTACAATGAGCAGTTCTTC

d_gene: TRBD2
len: 20
j_gene: TRBJ2-7
v_gene: TRBV28
abundance: many
CDR3aa: CATSVYFGLARRKASYEQYF
CDR3nt: TGTGCCACCTCAGTTTATTTCGGACTAGCGCGCCGCAAAGCCTCCTACGAGCAGTACTTC

d_gene: NA
len: 15
j_gene: TRBJ1-1
v_gene: TRBV28
abundance: many
CDR3aa: CASRLADRGHTEAFF
CDR3nt: TGTGCCAGCAGATTGGCAGATCGGGGGCACACTGAAGCTTTCTTT

d_gene: NA
len: 13
j_gene: TRBJ2-1
v_gene: TRBV20-1
abundance: many
CDR3aa: CSARGRGAHEQFF
CDR3nt: TGCAGTGCTAGAGGGAGAGGGGCCCATGAGCAGTTCTTC

d_gene: TRBD2
len: 17
j_gene: TRBJ2-2
v_gene: TRBV10-3
abundance: many
CDR3aa: CAISDHGLALNTGELFF
CDR3nt: TGTGCCATCAGTGACCACGGACTAGCCCTGAACACCGGGGAGCTGTTTTTT

d_gene: NA
len: 13
j_gene: TRBJ2-5
v_gene: TRBV20-1
abundance: many
CDR3aa: CSARDIPAETQYF
CDR3nt: TGCAGTGCTAGGGATATCCCAGCAGAGACCCAGTACTTC

d_gene: TRBD1
len: 15
j_gene: TRBJ1-3
v_gene: TRBV12-3/TRBV12-4
abundance: many
CDR3aa: CASSLWQGVGDTIYF
CDR3nt: TGTGCCAGCAGTTTATGGCAGGGGGTTGGTGACACCATATATTTT

d_gene: NA
len: 12
j_gene: TRBJ2-7
v_gene: TRBV20-1
abundance: many
CDR3aa: CSARSLGEGQYF
CDR3nt: TGCAGTGCTAGATCTCTGGGGGAAGGGCAGTACTTC

d_gene: NA
len: 11
j_gene: TRBJ1-2
v_gene: TRBV5-1
abundance: many
CDR3aa: CASSWDGGYTF
CDR3nt: TGCGCCAGCAGCTGGGACGGTGGCTACACCTTC

d_gene: TRBD2
len: 17
j_gene: TRBJ2-1
v_gene: TRBV9
abundance: many
CDR3aa: CASSEFGTSGIYNEQFF
CDR3nt: TGTGCCAGCAGCGAATTTGGGACTAGCGGGATCTACAATGAGCAGTTCTTC

d_gene: TRBD2
len: 16
j_gene: TRBJ2-1
v_gene: TRBV28
abundance: many
CDR3aa: CASSFWDGRSYNEQFF
CDR3nt: TGTGCCAGCAGTTTTTGGGACGGGAGGTCCTACAATGAGCAGTTCTTC

d_gene: NA
len: 14
j_gene: TRBJ2-3
v_gene: TRBV3-1
abundance: many
CDR3aa: CASSPSGTTDTQYF
CDR3nt: TGTGCCAGCAGCCCGAGCGGTACCACAGATACGCAGTATTTT

d_gene: NA
len: 15
j_gene: TRBJ1-2
v_gene: TRBV7-9
abundance: many
CDR3aa: CASSLEVPLVYGYTF
CDR3nt: TGTGCCAGCAGCTTAGAGGTTCCCCTGGTCTATGGCTACACCTTC

d_gene: TRBD2
len: 16
j_gene: TRBJ2-1
v_gene: TRBV9
abundance: NA
CDR3aa: CASSTVCGSPYNEQFF
CDR3nt: TGTGCCAGCAGCACCGTGTGCGGGAGCCCCTACAATGAGCAGTTCTTC

d_gene: NA
len: 15
j_gene: TRBJ1-3
v_gene: TRBV7-2
abundance: many
CDR3aa: CASSFIGQTGNTIYF
CDR3nt: TGTGCCAGCAGCTTCATAGGGCAAACGGGAAACACCATATATTTT

d_gene: NA
len: 17
j_gene: TRBJ2-2
v_gene: TRBV20-1
abundance: many
CDR3aa: CSARDFKRGQNTGELFF
CDR3nt: TGCAGTGCTAGAGATTTCAAGCGGGGACAGAACACCGGGGAGCTGTTTTTT

d_gene: NA
len: 15
j_gene: TRBJ1-1
v_gene: TRBV27
abundance: many
CDR3aa: CASSLLGAPNTEAFF
CDR3nt: TGTGCCAGCAGTTTATTGGGCGCGCCGAACACTGAAGCTTTCTTT

d_gene: NA
len: 15
j_gene: TRBJ1-3
v_gene: TRBV5-1
abundance: many
CDR3aa: CASSLAGMSGNTIYF
CDR3nt: TGCGCCAGCAGCTTAGCTGGAATGTCTGGAAACACCATATATTTT

d_gene: NA
len: 13
j_gene: TRBJ2-1
v_gene: TRBV2
abundance: many
CDR3aa: CASSAVVGGEQFF
CDR3nt: TGTGCCAGCAGCGCTGTAGTGGGGGGTGAGCAGTTCTTC

d_gene: TRBD1
len: 15
j_gene: TRBJ2-3
v_gene: TRBV7-2
abundance: many
CDR3aa: CASSFQGQGMDTQYF
CDR3nt: TGTGCCAGCAGCTTCCAGGGACAGGGGATGGATACGCAGTATTTT

d_gene: TRBD2
len: 16
j_gene: TRBJ2-7
v_gene: TRBV4-1
abundance: many
CDR3aa: CASSQESLAGNYEQYF
CDR3nt: TGCGCCAGCAGCCAAGAGTCCCTAGCGGGGAACTACGAGCAGTACTTC

d_gene: TRBD2
len: 16
j_gene: TRBJ2-1
v_gene: TRBV9
abundance: many
CDR3aa: CASSVRLAEFTNEQFF
CDR3nt: TGTGCCAGCAGCGTTCGACTAGCGGAGTTTACAAATGAGCAGTTCTTC

d_gene: NA
len: 15
j_gene: TRBJ2-7
v_gene: TRBV4-2
abundance: many
CDR3aa: CASSQEGAGTYEQYF
CDR3nt: TGTGCCAGCAGCCAAGAGGGTGCTGGAACCTACGAGCAGTACTTC

d_gene: TRBD2
len: 15
j_gene: TRBJ2-1
v_gene: TRBV10-3
abundance: many
CDR3aa: CAIRTSGRRTDEQFF
CDR3nt: TGTGCCATCAGGACTAGCGGGAGGCGGACGGATGAGCAGTTCTTC

d_gene: TRBD2
len: 17
j_gene: TRBJ2-1
v_gene: TRBV15
abundance: many
CDR3aa: CATSRPGLAESNNEQFF
CDR3nt: TGTGCCACCAGCAGACCGGGACTAGCGGAATCTAACAATGAGCAGTTCTTC

d_gene: NA
len: 12
j_gene: TRBJ1-5
v_gene: TRBV6-4
abundance: many
CDR3aa: CASSDSGGLNHF
CDR3nt: TGTGCCAGCAGTGACTCTGGAGGGCTGAACCATTTT

d_gene: TRBD2
len: 16
j_gene: TRBJ2-3
v_gene: TRBV5-1
abundance: many
CDR3aa: CASSLDSSGRTDTQYF
CDR3nt: TGCGCCAGCAGCCTCGATTCTAGCGGGAGAACAGATACGCAGTATTTT

d_gene: TRBD2
len: 17
j_gene: TRBJ2-5
v_gene: TRBV6-1
abundance: many
CDR3aa: CASSERRTSGSGETQYF
CDR3nt: TGTGCCAGCAGTGAACGACGGACTAGCGGGAGCGGAGAGACCCAGTACTTC

d_gene: TRBD1
len: 14
j_gene: TRBJ1-1
v_gene: TRBV29-1
abundance: medium-sized
CDR3aa: CSVEGDRDDTEAFF
CDR3nt: TGCAGCGTTGAGGGGGACAGGGACGACACTGAAGCTTTCTTT

d_gene: NA
len: 14
j_gene: TRBJ1-1
v_gene: TRBV5-1
abundance: many
CDR3aa: CASSLGVPNTEAFF
CDR3nt: TGCGCCAGCAGCTTGGGAGTACCTAACACTGAAGCTTTCTTT

d_gene: NA
len: 15
j_gene: TRBJ2-7
v_gene: TRBV11-2
abundance: many
CDR3aa: CASSLEAQIFYEQYF
CDR3nt: TGTGCCAGCAGCTTAGAAGCACAGATATTCTACGAGCAGTACTTC

d_gene: NA
len: 10
j_gene: TRBJ2-7
v_gene: TRBV20-1
abundance: many
CDR3aa: CSARGGEQYF
CDR3nt: TGCAGTGCTAGAGGGGGCGAGCAGTACTTC

d_gene: NA
len: 17
j_gene: TRBJ1-4
v_gene: TRBV3-1
abundance: many
CDR3aa: CASSQDRSRATNEKLFF
CDR3nt: TGTGCCAGCAGCCAAGACCGGTCCAGGGCAACTAATGAAAAACTGTTTTTT

d_gene: NA
len: 14
j_gene: TRBJ1-2
v_gene: TRBV7-9
abundance: many
CDR3aa: CASSLVGPTSGYTF
CDR3nt: TGTGCCAGCAGCTTAGTGGGGCCAACTTCTGGCTACACCTTC

d_gene: NA
len: 13
j_gene: TRBJ2-2
v_gene: TRBV6-5
abundance: many
CDR3aa: CASSYAAGGELFF
CDR3nt: TGTGCCAGCAGTTACGCGGCGGGCGGGGAGCTGTTTTTT

d_gene: NA
len: 12
j_gene: TRBJ1-5
v_gene: TRBV6-6
abundance: many
CDR3aa: CASSIWNQPQHF
CDR3nt: TGTGCCAGCAGTATTTGGAATCAGCCCCAGCATTTT

d_gene: NA
len: 15
j_gene: TRBJ2-7
v_gene: TRBV5-1
abundance: many
CDR3aa: CASSSVGPPANEQYF
CDR3nt: TGCGCCAGCAGCTCCGTTGGGCCCCCAGCCAACGAGCAGTACTTC

d_gene: NA
len: 13
j_gene: TRBJ2-1
v_gene: TRBV20-1
abundance: many
CDR3aa: CSAKGGTMGEQFF
CDR3nt: TGCAGTGCGAAAGGGGGAACTATGGGTGAGCAGTTCTTC

d_gene: NA
len: 17
j_gene: TRBJ2-2
v_gene: TRBV7-8
abundance: many
CDR3aa: CASSRFLASTNTGELFF
CDR3nt: TGTGCCAGCAGCCGGTTCCTAGCAAGCACGAACACCGGGGAGCTGTTTTTT

d_gene: NA
len: 14
j_gene: TRBJ1-2
v_gene: TRBV5-1
abundance: many
CDR3aa: CASSLAVAAYGYTF
CDR3nt: TGCGCCAGCAGCTTGGCCGTGGCGGCGTATGGCTACACCTTC

d_gene: TRBD1
len: 13
j_gene: TRBJ2-5
v_gene: TRBV20-1
abundance: many
CDR3aa: CSAPDRTQETQYF
CDR3nt: TGCAGTGCGCCGGACAGGACTCAAGAGACCCAGTACTTC

d_gene: NA
len: 13
j_gene: TRBJ1-2
v_gene: TRBV27
abundance: many
CDR3aa: CASSFGANYGYTF
CDR3nt: TGTGCCAGCAGTTTTGGCGCTAACTATGGCTACACCTTC